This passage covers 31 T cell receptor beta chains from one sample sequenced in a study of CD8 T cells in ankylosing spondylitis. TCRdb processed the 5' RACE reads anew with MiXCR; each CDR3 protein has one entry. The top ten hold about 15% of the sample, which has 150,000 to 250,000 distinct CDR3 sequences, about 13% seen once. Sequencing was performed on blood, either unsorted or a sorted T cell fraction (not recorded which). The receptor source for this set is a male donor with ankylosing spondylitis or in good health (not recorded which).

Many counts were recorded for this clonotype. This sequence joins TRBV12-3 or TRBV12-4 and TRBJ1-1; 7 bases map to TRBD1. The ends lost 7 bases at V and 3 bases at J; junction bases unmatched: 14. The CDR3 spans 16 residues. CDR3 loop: CASNPPQGGRYTEAFF. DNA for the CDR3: TGTGCCAGCAACCCTCCTCAGGGGGGGAGGTACACTGAAGCTTTCTTT.

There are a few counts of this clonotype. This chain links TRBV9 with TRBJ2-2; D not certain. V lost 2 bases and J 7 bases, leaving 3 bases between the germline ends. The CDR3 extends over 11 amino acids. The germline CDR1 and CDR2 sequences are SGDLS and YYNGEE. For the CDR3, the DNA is TGTGCCAGCAGCGTCAGCGGGGAGCTGTTTTTT. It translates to CASSVSGELFF. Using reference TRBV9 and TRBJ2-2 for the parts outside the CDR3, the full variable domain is DSGVTQTPKHLITATGQRVTLRCSPRSGDLSVYWYQQSLDQGLQFLIQYYNGEERAKGNILERFSAQQFPDLHSELNLSSLELGDSALYFCASSVSGELFFGEGSRLTVL.

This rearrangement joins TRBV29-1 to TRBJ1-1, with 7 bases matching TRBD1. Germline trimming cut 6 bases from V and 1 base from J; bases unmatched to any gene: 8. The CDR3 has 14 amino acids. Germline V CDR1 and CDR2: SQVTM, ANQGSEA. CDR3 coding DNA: TGCAGCGTCTTTTCGGGACAGTCGAACACTGAAGCTTTCTTT. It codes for CSVFSGQSNTEAFF.

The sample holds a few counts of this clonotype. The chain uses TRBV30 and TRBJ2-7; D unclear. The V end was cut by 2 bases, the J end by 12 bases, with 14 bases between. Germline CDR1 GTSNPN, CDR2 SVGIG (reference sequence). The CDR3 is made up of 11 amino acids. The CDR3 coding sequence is TGTGCCTGGAGTCTGGGTTCGGGTCGGTACTTC. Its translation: CAWSLGSGRYF.

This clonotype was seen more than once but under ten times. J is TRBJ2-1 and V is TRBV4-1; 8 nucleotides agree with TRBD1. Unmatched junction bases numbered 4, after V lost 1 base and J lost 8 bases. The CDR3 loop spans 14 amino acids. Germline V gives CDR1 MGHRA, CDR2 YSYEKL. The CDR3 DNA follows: TGCGCCAGCAGCCAAGCGTCGACAGGGGATGAGCAGTTCTTC. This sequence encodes CASSQASTGDEQFF.

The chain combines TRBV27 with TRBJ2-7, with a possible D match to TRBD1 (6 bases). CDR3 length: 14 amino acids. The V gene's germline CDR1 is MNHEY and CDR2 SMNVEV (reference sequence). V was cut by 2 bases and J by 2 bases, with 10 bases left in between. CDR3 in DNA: TGTGCCAGCAGTTTACTACAGGGTACCTACGAGCAGTACTTC. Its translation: CASSLLQGTYEQYF.

The CDR3 coding sequence is TGTGCCAGCAGTTCCACAGGGGCCCAGTACTTC. Translation: CASSSTGAQYF. The J gene is TRBJ2-5, the V gene TRBV27, with 7 positions matching TRBD1. V shed 4 bases and J 9 bases; nucleotides not matched to a gene: 2. Germline CDR1 and CDR2: MNHEY and SMNVEV (reference sequence). The CDR3 has 11 residues.

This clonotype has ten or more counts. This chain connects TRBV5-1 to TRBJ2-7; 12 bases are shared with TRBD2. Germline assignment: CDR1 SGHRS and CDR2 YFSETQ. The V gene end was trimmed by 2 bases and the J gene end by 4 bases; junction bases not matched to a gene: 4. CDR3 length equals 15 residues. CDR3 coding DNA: TGCGCCAGCAGCTTCACTGGACTAGCGGGATACGAGCAGTACTTC. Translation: CASSFTGLAGYEQYF.

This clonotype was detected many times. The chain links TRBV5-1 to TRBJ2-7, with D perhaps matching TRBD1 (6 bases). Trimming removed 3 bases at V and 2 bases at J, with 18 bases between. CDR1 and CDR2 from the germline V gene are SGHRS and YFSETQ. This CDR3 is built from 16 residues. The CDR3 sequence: CASSSILRGLTYEQYF. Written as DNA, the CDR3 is TGCGCCAGCAGCTCTATCTTAAGGGGGTTAACCTACGAGCAGTACTTC.

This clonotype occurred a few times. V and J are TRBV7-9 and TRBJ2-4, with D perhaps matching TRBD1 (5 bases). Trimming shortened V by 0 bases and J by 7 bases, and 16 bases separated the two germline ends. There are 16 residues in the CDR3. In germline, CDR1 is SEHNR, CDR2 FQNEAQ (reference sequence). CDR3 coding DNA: TGTGCCAGCAGCTTAGCCGGTGGGCAGGGTGAGAACATTCAGTACTTC. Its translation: CASSLAGGQGENIQYF.

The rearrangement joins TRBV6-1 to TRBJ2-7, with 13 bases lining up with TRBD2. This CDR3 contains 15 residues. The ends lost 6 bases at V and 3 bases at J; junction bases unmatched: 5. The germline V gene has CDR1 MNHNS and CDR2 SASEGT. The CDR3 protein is CASSTLAGGDYEQYF. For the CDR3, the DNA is TGTGCCAGCAGCACACTAGCGGGGGGGGACTACGAGCAGTACTTC.

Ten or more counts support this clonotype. The CDR3 nucleotides read TGTGCCAGCAGCTTCGGAGTAGAGCAGTACTTC. Protein: CASSFGVEQYF. The V and J genes are TRBV5-6 and TRBJ2-7; D gene ambiguous. Germline CDR1 SGHDT, CDR2 YYEEEE. The V end was cut by 2 bases, the J end by 7 bases, with 7 bases between. The length of the CDR3 is 11 residues.

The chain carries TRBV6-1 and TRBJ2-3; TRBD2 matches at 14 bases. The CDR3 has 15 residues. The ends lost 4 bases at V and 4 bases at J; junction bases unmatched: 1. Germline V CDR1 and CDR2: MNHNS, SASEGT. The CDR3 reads CASSGLAGGPDTQYF. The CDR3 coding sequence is TGTGCCAGCAGTGGACTAGCGGGGGGGCCAGATACGCAGTATTTT.

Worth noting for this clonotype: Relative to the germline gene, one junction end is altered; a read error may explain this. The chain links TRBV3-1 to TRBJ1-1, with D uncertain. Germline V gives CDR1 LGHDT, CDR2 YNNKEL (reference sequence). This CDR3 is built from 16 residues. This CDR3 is CASSQEMGSLNTKAFF. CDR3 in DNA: TGTGCCAGCAGCCAAGAAATGGGCAGTTTGAACACTAAAGCTTTCTTT.

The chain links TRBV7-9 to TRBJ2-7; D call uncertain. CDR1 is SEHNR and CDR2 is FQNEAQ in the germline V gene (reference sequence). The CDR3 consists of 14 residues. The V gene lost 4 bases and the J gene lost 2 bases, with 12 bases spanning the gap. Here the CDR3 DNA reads TGTGCCAGCAGCTCCCCGAATTTTACCTACGAGCAGTACTTC. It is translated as CASSSPNFTYEQYF.

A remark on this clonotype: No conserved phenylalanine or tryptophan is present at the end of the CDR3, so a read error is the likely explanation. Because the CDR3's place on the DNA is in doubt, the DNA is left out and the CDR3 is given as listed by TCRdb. The CDR3 sequence is CASTASGGLLL. This chain uses TRBV7-9 with TRBJ2-1; TRBD2 is the table's D call, not checked against the DNA. From its first to its last residue, the CDR3 has 11 amino acids. CDR1 is SEHNR and CDR2 is FQNEAQ in the germline V gene (reference sequence).

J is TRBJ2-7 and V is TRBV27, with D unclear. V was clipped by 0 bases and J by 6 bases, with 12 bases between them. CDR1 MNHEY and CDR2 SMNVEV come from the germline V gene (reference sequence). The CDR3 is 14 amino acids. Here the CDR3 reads CASSLSGRLSEQYF. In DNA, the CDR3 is TGTGCCAGCAGTTTATCGGGCAGACTTAGCGAGCAGTACTTC.

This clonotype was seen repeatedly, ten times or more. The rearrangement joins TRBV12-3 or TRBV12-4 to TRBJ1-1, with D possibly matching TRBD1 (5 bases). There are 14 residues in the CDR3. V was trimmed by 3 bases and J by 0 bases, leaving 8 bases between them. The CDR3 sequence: CASSFQGLNTEAFF. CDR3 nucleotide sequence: TGTGCCAGCAGTTTCCAGGGTTTGAACACTGAAGCTTTCTTT.

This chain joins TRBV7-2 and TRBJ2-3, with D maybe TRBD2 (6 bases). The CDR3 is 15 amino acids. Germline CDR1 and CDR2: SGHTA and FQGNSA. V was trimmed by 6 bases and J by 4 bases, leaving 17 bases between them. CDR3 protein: CASSFYLGGADTQYF. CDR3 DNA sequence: TGTGCCAGCAGTTTTTACCTTGGAGGGGCAGATACGCAGTATTTT.

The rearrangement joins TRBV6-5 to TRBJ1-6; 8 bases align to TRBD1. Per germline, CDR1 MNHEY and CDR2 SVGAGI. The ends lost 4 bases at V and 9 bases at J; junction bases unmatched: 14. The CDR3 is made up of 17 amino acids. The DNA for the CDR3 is TGTGCCAGCAGTTCCCTGGACAGGGAACGAGGCGGTTCACCCCTCCACTTT. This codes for CASSSLDRERGGSPLHF.

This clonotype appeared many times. The CDR3 coding sequence is TGCGCCAGCAGCTCCGGACCAGTAGGCTACACCTTC. Its protein is CASSSGPVGYTF. The rearrangement joins TRBV5-1 to TRBJ1-2; D gene unclear. Germline CDR1 reads SGHRS; CDR2 reads YFSETQ. Trimming removed 3 bases from V and 8 bases from J, with 11 bases in between. This CDR3 has 12 residues.

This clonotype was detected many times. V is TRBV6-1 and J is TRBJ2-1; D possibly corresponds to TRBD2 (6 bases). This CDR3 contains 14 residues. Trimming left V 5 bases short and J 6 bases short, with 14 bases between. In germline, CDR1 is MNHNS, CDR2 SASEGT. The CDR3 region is CASSPTGTSNEQFF. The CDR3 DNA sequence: TGTGCCAGCAGTCCAACCGGGACTTCCAATGAGCAGTTCTTC.

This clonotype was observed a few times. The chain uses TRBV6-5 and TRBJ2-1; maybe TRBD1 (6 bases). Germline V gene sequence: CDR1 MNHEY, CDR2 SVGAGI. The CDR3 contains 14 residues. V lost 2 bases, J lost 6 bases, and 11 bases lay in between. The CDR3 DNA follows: TGTGCCAGCAGTTACCCCGGACAGTCCAATGAGCAGTTCTTC. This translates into CASSYPGQSNEQFF.

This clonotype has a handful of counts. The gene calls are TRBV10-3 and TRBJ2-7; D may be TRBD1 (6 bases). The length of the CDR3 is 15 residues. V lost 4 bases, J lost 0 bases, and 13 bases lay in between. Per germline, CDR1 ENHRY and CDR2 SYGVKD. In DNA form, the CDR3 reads TGTGCCATCAGTGCCGGACAGCTAGACTCCTACGAGCAGTACTTC. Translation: CAISAGQLDSYEQYF.

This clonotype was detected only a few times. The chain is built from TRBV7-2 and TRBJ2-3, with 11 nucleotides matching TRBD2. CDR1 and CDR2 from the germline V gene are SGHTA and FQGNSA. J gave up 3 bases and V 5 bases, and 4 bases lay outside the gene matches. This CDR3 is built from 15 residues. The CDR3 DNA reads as TGTGCCAGCAGCCATCTAGCGGGAGGTACAGATACGCAGTATTTT. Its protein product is CASSHLAGGTDTQYF. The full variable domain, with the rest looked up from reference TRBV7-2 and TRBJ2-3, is GAGVSQSPSNKVTEKGKDVELRCDPISGHTALYWYRQSLGQGLEFLIYFQGNSAPDKSGLPSDRFSAERTGGSVSTLTIQRTQQEDSAVYLCASSHLAGGTDTQYFGPGTRLTVL.

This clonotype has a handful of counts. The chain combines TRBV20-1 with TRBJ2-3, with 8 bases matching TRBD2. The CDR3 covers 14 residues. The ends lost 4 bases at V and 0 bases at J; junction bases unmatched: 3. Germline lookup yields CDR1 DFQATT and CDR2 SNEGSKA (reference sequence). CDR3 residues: CSAMRGVSTDTQYF. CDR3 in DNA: TGCAGTGCTATGCGGGGGGTGAGCACAGATACGCAGTATTTT.

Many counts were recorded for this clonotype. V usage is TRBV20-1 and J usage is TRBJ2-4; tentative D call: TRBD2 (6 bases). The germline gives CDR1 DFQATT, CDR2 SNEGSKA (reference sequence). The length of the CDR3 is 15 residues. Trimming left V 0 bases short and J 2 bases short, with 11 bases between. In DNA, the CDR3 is TGCAGTGCTAGAGATCGCGGGGCTACCAAAAACATTCAGTACTTC. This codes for CSARDRGATKNIQYF.

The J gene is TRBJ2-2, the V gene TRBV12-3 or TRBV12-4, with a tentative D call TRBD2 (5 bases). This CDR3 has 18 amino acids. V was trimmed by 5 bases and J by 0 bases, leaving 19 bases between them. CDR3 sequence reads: CASSPYGRSGANTGELFF. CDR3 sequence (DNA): TGTGCCAGCAGTCCCTATGGTCGAAGCGGCGCGAACACCGGGGAGCTGTTTTTT.

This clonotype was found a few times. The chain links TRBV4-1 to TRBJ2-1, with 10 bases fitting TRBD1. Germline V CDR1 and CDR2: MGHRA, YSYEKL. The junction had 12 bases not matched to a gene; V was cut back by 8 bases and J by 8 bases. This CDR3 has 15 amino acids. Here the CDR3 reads CASGTDRGLYHEQFF. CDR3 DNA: TGCGCCAGCGGGACCGACAGGGGGCTTTACCATGAGCAGTTCTTC.

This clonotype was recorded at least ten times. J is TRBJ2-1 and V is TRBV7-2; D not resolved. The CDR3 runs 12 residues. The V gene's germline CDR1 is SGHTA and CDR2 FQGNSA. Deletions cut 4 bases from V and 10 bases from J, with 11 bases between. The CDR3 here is CASSYAIQEQFF. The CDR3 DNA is TGTGCCAGCAGCTACGCGATCCAGGAGCAGTTCTTC.

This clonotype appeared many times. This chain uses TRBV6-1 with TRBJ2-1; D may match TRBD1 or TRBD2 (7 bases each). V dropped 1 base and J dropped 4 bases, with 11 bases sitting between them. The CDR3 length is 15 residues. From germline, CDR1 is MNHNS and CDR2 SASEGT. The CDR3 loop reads CASSEGEGAYNEQFF. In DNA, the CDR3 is TGTGCCAGCAGTGAAGGGGAGGGGGCTTACAATGAGCAGTTCTTC.